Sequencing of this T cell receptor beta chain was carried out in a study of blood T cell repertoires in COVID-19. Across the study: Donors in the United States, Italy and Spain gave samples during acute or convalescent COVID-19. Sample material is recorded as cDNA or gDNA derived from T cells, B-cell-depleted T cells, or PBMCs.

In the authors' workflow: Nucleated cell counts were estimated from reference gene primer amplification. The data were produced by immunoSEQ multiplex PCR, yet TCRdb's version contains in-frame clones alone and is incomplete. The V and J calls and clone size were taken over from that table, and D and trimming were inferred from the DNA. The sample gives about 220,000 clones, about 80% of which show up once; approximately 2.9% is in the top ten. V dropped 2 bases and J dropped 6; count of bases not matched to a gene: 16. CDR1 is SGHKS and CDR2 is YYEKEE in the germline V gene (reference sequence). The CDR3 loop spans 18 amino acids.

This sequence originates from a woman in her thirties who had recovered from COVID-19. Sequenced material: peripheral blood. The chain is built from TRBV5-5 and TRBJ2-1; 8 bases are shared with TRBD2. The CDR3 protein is CASSFYLSGSPFPNEQFF. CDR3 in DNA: TGTGCCAGCAGCTTTTATTTGAGCGGGAGCCCTTTCCCCAATGAGCAGTTCTTC.